A selection of T cell receptor beta chains follows, all from one sample in a study of high-grade serous ovarian cancer treatment subgroups. Repertoires were generated with immunoSEQ multiplex PCR, while TCRdb's copy carries only in-frame clones and drops some. Of around 30,000 clones listed, 80% to 90% are singletons. Sequenced material: tumor tissue. The receptors originated from a human donor with high-grade serous ovarian cancer. Each CDR3 is given with its conserved first and last residue. D genes are given only for firm matches. Clone size is not always given. Where it is, it says once, few, many or a class for expanded clones.

NA	NA	TRBJ2-3	TRBV18	TGTGCCAGCTCGGTCGGAGGGGAAGATACGCAGTATTTT	CASSVGGEDTQYF
NA	once	TRBJ1-4	TRBV6-6	TGTGCCAGCAGATCCGTGGGGGGAGGAAAACTGTTTTTT	CASRSVGGGKLFF
NA	once	TRBJ2-7	TRBV28	TGTGCCAGCACGGGGCACGGCAGGGCTGATGAGCAGTACTTC	CASTGHGRADEQYF
TRBD2	NA	TRBJ2-1	TRBV30	TGTGCCTGCCGGGGCACTAGCGGGAGTGCCGCGTTCTTC	CACRGTSGSAAFF
NA	NA	TRBJ1-5	TRBV10-2	TGCGCCAGCACCCCCACTGATAGCAATCAGCCCCAGCATTTT	CASTPTDSNQPQHF
TRBD2	NA	TRBJ2-7	TRBV6-5	TGTGCCAGCAGTTACAAGCTAGCGGGAAGCTACGAGCAGTACTTC	CASSYKLAGSYEQYF
NA	few	TRBJ2-1	TRBV10-3	TGTGCCATCAGTGCTGCTATCGGAGAGCAGTTCTTC	CAISAAIGEQFF
NA	NA	TRBJ1-2	TRBV6-1	TGTGCCAGCAGTGAAGCCGGCCTAGGCAATGGCTACACCTTC	CASSEAGLGNGYTF
NA	NA	TRBJ2-3	TRBV30	TGTGCCTGGATGAAGTCGAAGGGCACAGATACGCAGTATTTT	CAWMKSKGTDTQYF
TRBD2	NA	TRBJ2-4	TRBV6-1	TGTGCCAGCAGTAGCGGGATAGCCAAAAACATTCAGTACTTC	CASSSGIAKNIQYF
TRBD1	NA	TRBJ2-3	TRBV7-2	TGTGCCAGCAGCCTCCAAGCGGCAGGGGGCTACTCAGATACGCAGTATTTT	CASSLQAAGGYSDTQYF
TRBD2	once	TRBJ2-1	TRBV5-1	TGCGCCAGTACCGTCAAGGGCTCTTGGCGGGGGGCCAACAATGAGCAGTTCTTC	CASTVKGSWRGANNEQFF
NA	NA	TRBJ2-1	TRBV5-4	TGTGCCAGCAGCTTATCGGGCGGGATGAGTGTTGAGCAGTTCTTC	CASSLSGGMSVEQFF
TRBD1	NA	TRBJ1-1	TRBV28	TGTGCCAGCAGTTCACCAAGGACAGGGAACACTGAAGCTTTCTTT	CASSSPRTGNTEAFF
TRBD1	NA	TRBJ2-3	TRBV5-6	TGTGCCAGCAGCCCGCCGGGACAGGGCACAGATACGCAGTATTTT	CASSPPGQGTDTQYF
NA	once	TRBJ1-3	TRBV6-1	TGTGCCAGCAGTGTAAGGGCCTCCCTCTCTGGAAACACCATATATTTT	CASSVRASLSGNTIYF
TRBD1	NA	TRBJ2-5	TRBV5-1	TGCGCCAGCGGTCAACAGGGGGTCCAAGAGACCCAGTACTTC	CASGQQGVQETQYF
NA	NA	TRBJ2-5	TRBV5-4	TGTGCCAGCAGCTTGGATGCCCCTAGGGGGGAGCAGTACTTC	CASSLDAPRGEQYF
TRBD2	few	TRBJ2-7	TRBV6-6	TGTGCCAGCAGTGATGGAACGGCGGGGGACGAGCAGTACTTC	CASSDGTAGDEQYF
TRBD2	NA	TRBJ2-2	TRBV19	TGTGCCAGTAGTGGGAGCGGGGAGAACACCGGGGAGCTGTTTTTT	CASSGSGENTGELFF
NA	NA	TRBJ1-5	TRBV30	TGTGCCTGGAGTGTAGGGTATCAGCCCCAGCATTTT	CAWSVGYQPQHF
NA	NA	TRBJ2-7	TRBV28	TGTGCCAGCAGTTTCTTACGCTACGAGCAGTACTTC	CASSFLRYEQYF
NA	NA	TRBJ2-2	TRBV11-1	TGTGCCAGCAGCCGAACGGGCACCGGGGAGCTGTTTTTT	CASSRTGTGELFF
NA	NA	TRBJ2-3	TRBV12-5	TGTGCTAGTGGTTTCACCGGAGATACGCAGTATTTT	CASGFTGDTQYF
NA	NA	TRBJ2-7	TRBV4-1	TGCGCCAGCAGCCGCCTTGGACAGAACTACGAGCAGTACTTC	CASSRLGQNYEQYF
NA	few	TRBJ1-1	TRBV28	TGTGCCAGCAGGTACAGGCGGGGGAGGAACACTGAAGCTTTCTTT	CASRYRRGRNTEAFF
TRBD1	NA	TRBJ2-7	TRBV6-1	TGTGCCAGCAGTGCACTTTCGGGACAGACCGCCTGGGAGCAGTACTTC	CASSALSGQTAWEQYF
NA	few	TRBJ1-2	TRBV6-1	TGTGCCAGCATAACGGGGGGCTATGGCTACACCTTC	CASITGGYGYTF
TRBD1	few	TRBJ1-5	TRBV2	TGTGCCAGCAGTGGGACAGGGGACAATCAGCCCCAGCATTTT	CASSGTGDNQPQHF
NA	once	TRBJ1-5	TRBV6-6	TGTGCCAGCAGTTATGATCCCCAGGGGAGTAAGCCCCAGCATTTT	CASSYDPQGSKPQHF
TRBD1	NA	TRBJ2-7	TRBV10-2	TGCGCCAGCAGCCGCGGACAGGGCCCCTACGAGCAGTACTTC	CASSRGQGPYEQYF
TRBD2	NA	TRBJ2-7	TRBV6-5	TGTGCCAGCAGTCAAGAAACTAGCGGCGCGGGGGAGCAGTACTTC	CASSQETSGAGEQYF
NA	NA	TRBJ2-1	TRBV5-1	TGCGCCAGCACCGCGGGTACTACGAGGTTCTATGAGCAGTTCTTC	CASTAGTTRFYEQFF
NA	NA	TRBJ2-5	TRBV13	TGTGCCAGCAGCTTAAGGGGCCAGGGTTTCGAAGAGACCCAGTACTTC	CASSLRGQGFEETQYF
TRBD1	NA	TRBJ2-3	TRBV28	TGTGCCAGCAGTTTTTCCCGGACAGGCCTTTTAGGTACGCAGTATTTT	CASSFSRTGLLGTQYF
TRBD1	NA	TRBJ1-4	TRBV5-1	TGCGCCAGCAGCTTGTGGACAGGGGGCGCGACTAATGAAAAACTGTTTTTT	CASSLWTGGATNEKLFF
NA	NA	TRBJ2-3	TRBV19	TGTGCCAGTAGTATAGATCAAGTAAGGGGCCCAGATACGCAGTATTTT	CASSIDQVRGPDTQYF
NA	NA	TRBJ1-1	TRBV9	TGTGCCAGCAGTGAGAGCGGGAACACTGAAGCTTTCTTT	CASSESGNTEAFF
NA	NA	TRBJ2-7	TRBV6-1	TGTGCCAGCAGGAACCCAGCGGCCTACGAGCAGTACTTC	CASRNPAAYEQYF
NA	NA	TRBJ2-7	TRBV18	TGTGCCAGCTCACCTGGGATGGGACGCTCCTACGAGCAGTACTTC	CASSPGMGRSYEQYF
NA	NA	TRBJ1-4	TRBV5-6	TGTGCCAGCAGCTTATATTCAACTAATGAAAAACTGTTTTTT	CASSLYSTNEKLFF
NA	NA	TRBJ2-6	TRBV28	TGTGCCAGCAGCAAACCCTCCTCTGGGGCCAACGTCCTGACTTTC	CASSKPSSGANVLTF
NA	NA	TRBJ2-5	TRBV6-5	TGTGCCAGCGGCCACGTGGCAGAGACCCAGTACTTC	CASGHVAETQYF
TRBD2	NA	TRBJ2-3	TRBV4-2	TGTGCCAGCAGCCAAGGGGCGGGAGCCAGCACAGATACGCAGTATTTT	CASSQGAGASTDTQYF
NA	NA	TRBJ2-2	TRBV27	TGTGCCAGCAGCCTAGGGGGACCCGGGGAGCTGTTTTTT	CASSLGGPGELFF
NA	NA	TRBJ2-7	TRBV28	TGTGCCAGCAGCGATTTGAGGGCACTCTACGAGCAGTACTTC	CASSDLRALYEQYF
NA	NA	TRBJ1-2	TRBV2	TGTGCCAGCAGTCCTACAAGGGCCCCTAACTATGGCTACACCTTC	CASSPTRAPNYGYTF
TRBD1	NA	TRBJ1-2	TRBV27	TGTGCCAGCAGTTTAGCCGGGACAGGGGGAGGCCTTAACTATGGCTACACCTTC	CASSLAGTGGGLNYGYTF
NA	NA	TRBJ2-1	TRBV4-1	TGCGCCAGCAGCCAAGATCCCCGCTCCTACAATGAGCAGTTCTTC	CASSQDPRSYNEQFF
TRBD1	NA	TRBJ1-1	TRBV13	TGTGCCAGCAGCTTCGGTTCGACAGGGAAGAACACTGAAGCTTTCTTT	CASSFGSTGKNTEAFF
NA	NA	TRBJ2-3	TRBV5-6	TGTGCCAGCAGATGGGGGTTGTCCACAGATACGCAGTATTTT	CASRWGLSTDTQYF